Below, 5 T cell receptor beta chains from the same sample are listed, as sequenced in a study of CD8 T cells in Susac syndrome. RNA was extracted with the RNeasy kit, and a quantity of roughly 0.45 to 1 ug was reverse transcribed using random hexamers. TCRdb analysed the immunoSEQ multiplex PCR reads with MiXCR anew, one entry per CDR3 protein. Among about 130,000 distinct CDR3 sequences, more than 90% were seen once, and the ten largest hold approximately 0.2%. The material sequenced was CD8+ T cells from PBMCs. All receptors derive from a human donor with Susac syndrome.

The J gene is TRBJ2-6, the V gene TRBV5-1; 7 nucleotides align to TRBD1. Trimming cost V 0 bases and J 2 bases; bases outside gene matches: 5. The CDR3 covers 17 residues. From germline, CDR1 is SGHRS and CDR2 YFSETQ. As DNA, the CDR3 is TGCGCCAGCAGCTTGGGACAGGGAAGTCCTGGGGCCAACGTCCTGACTTTC. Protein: CASSLGQGSPGANVLTF. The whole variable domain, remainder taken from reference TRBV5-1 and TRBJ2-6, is KAGVTQTPRYLIKTRGQQVTLSCSPISGHRSVSWYQQTPGQGLQFLFEYFSETQRNKGNFPGRFSGRQFSNSRSEMNVSTLELGDSALYLCASSLGQGSPGANVLTFGAGSRLTVL.

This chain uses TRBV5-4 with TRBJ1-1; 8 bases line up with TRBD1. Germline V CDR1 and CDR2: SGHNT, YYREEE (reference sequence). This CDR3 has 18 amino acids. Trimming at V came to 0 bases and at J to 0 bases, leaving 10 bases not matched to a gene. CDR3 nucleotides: TGTGCCAGCAGCTTGGTGACAGGGGACACCCGACTGAACACTGAAGCTTTCTTT. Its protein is CASSLVTGDTRLNTEAFF.

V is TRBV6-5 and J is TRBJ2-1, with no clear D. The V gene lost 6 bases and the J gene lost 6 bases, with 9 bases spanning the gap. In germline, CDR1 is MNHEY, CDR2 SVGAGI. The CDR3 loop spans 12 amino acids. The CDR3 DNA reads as TGTGCCAGCAGAGCCACAGTCAATGAGCAGTTCTTC. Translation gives CASRATVNEQFF.

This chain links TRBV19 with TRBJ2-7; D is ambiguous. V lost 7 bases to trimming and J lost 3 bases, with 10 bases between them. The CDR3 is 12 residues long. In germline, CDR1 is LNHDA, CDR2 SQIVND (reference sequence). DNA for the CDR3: TGTGCCAGTACTTCCCTTAGCTACGAGCAGTACTTC. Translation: CASTSLSYEQYF.

Here the CDR3 DNA reads TGTGCCTGGAGAGCGAACACTGAAGCTTTCTTT. It yields the protein CAWRANTEAFF. V usage is TRBV30 and J usage is TRBJ1-1; D is unresolved. Per germline, CDR1 GTSNPN and CDR2 SVGIG (reference sequence). V was clipped by 3 bases and J by 1 base, with 3 bases between them. This CDR3 is 11 amino acids long. Variable domain in full (rest from reference TRBV30 and TRBJ1-1): SQTIHQWPATLVQPVGSPLSLECTVEGTSNPNLYWYRQAAGRGLQLLFYSVGIGQISSEVPQNLSASRPQDRQFILSSKKLLLSDSGFYLCAWRANTEAFFGQGTRLTVV.